A single sample is the source of the 27 T cell receptor beta chains below, sequenced in a study of T-cell memory formation after mild COVID-19. TCRdb recomputed calls from the 5' RACE reads with MiXCR, one row per CDR3 protein. The sample lists around 310,000 distinct CDR3 sequences, about 13% occurring once. The sequenced material came from PBMCs or a T cell subset sorted from them (not recorded which). These receptors were taken from a man aged 18 to 29 who had mild COVID-19 (a few samples of this study predate the infection). Cell type and time point are not known.

This chain uses TRBV5-1 with TRBJ1-2; D might be TRBD1 (5 bases). This CDR3 has 11 residues. Trimming left V 4 bases short and J 8 bases short, with 9 bases between. Germline V lookup: CDR1 SGHRS, CDR2 YFSETQ. The CDR3 region has the DNA TGCGCCAGCAGCATAGAGGGGGGCTACACCTTC. Its translation is CASSIEGGYTF. The whole variable domain, filled in from reference TRBV5-1 and TRBJ1-2, reads KAGVTQTPRYLIKTRGQQVTLSCSPISGHRSVSWYQQTPGQGLQFLFEYFSETQRNKGNFPGRFSGRQFSNSRSEMNVSTLELGDSALYLCASSIEGGYTFGSGTRLTVV.

This clonotype has only a few counts. The chain links TRBV7-2 to TRBJ2-7; 8 nucleotides align to TRBD2. Germline CDR1 and CDR2: SGHTA and FQGNSA. CDR3 size: 14 residues. Trimming cost V 4 bases and J 6 bases; bases outside gene matches: 8. CDR3 protein: CASSSIAGTGEQYF. For the CDR3, the DNA is TGTGCCAGCAGCTCTATAGCGGGAACCGGCGAGCAGTACTTC.

This clonotype has ten or more counts. The chain joins TRBV28 to TRBJ2-7; no definite D call. Germline V CDR1 and CDR2: MDHEN, SYDVKM. The V gene lost 5 bases and the J gene lost 3 bases, with 14 bases spanning the gap. CDR3 size: 14 residues. DNA for the CDR3: TGTGCCAGCAGTAGCCAGACTCTCCTCTACGAGCAGTACGTC. Amino acids: CASSSQTLLYEQYV.

This clonotype has at least ten counts. The chain employs TRBV20-1 and TRBJ1-1; D is unclear. Trimming removed 0 bases from V and 0 bases from J, with 11 bases in between. Germline V gives CDR1 DFQATT, CDR2 SNEGSKA (reference sequence). The CDR3 is 15 amino acids. CDR3 DNA sequence: TGCAGTGCTAGAGATGGCGGTTCGGTGAACACTGAAGCTTTCTTT. Residues: CSARDGGSVNTEAFF.

At least ten counts were recorded for this clonotype. At one end, the junction sequence differs from germline, possibly due to a read error. The chain employs TRBV7-7 and TRBJ2-5, with 8 bases lining up with TRBD2. This CDR3 has 15 residues. Germline lookup yields CDR1 SSHAT and CDR2 FNYEAQ (reference sequence). The CDR3: CASSRGGTYQETQYF. Here the CDR3 DNA reads TGTGCTAGCAGCCGGGGGGGGACGTACCAAGAGACCCAGTACTTC.

The sample holds a few counts of this clonotype. V and J are TRBV5-1 and TRBJ2-2, with D hard to call. The CDR3 extends over 12 amino acids. The V gene's germline CDR1 is SGHRS and CDR2 YFSETQ. Trimming cost V 2 bases and J 6 bases, with 5 bases left between them. The CDR3 DNA is TGCGCCAGCAGCTTTTATTCCGGGGAGCTGTTTTTT. Translating gives CASSFYSGELFF.

The rearrangement links TRBV5-1 to TRBJ2-3, with 12 bases fitting TRBD2. CDR3 length equals 15 residues. Germline trimming cut 4 bases from V and 5 bases from J; bases unmatched to any gene: 5. The germline CDR1 and CDR2 sequences are SGHRS and YFSETQ. The CDR3 bases are TGCGCCAGCAGCCCCGGACTAGCGGGGCAAGATACGCAGTATTTT. Translated: CASSPGLAGQDTQYF.

The chain employs TRBV11-1 and TRBJ2-3, with 9 bases aligning to TRBD1. CDR3 size: 15 residues. CDR1 SGHAT and CDR2 FQDESV come from the germline V gene (reference sequence). Germline trimming cut 4 bases from V and 8 bases from J; bases unmatched to any gene: 10. Here the CDR3 reads CASSSRTGVRVTQYF. The DNA for the CDR3 is TGTGCCAGCAGCTCCAGGACAGGGGTTCGTGTTACGCAGTATTTT.

The gene calls are TRBV5-1 and TRBJ2-7; TRBD2 matches 9 bases. The V and J ends lost 1 base and 5 bases, in that order; junction bases with no gene match: 7. The CDR3 spans 15 residues. Germline V CDR1 and CDR2: SGHRS, YFSETQ. This CDR3 reads CASSLSSSGGHEQYF. In DNA, the CDR3 is TGCGCCAGCAGCTTGTCCTCCAGCGGGGGGCACGAGCAGTACTTC. The complete variable domain, with remaining parts taken from reference TRBV5-1 and TRBJ2-7, reads KAGVTQTPRYLIKTRGQQVTLSCSPISGHRSVSWYQQTPGQGLQFLFEYFSETQRNKGNFPGRFSGRQFSNSRSEMNVSTLELGDSALYLCASSLSSSGGHEQYFGPGTRLTVT.

This clonotype was seen only once. The genes are TRBV7-3 and TRBJ2-2, with TRBD2 as a possible D gene (5 bases). Trimming took off 7 bases at V and 3 bases at J, with 21 bases between the two ends. This CDR3 has 17 residues. Germline values: CDR1 SGHTA, CDR2 FQGTGA. The CDR3 DNA follows: TGTGCCAGCATCTCGCACACCACGGGGAGACACACCGGGGAGCTGTTTTTT. It translates to CASISHTTGRHTGELFF.

This clonotype was recorded a few times. This chain joins TRBV7-8 and TRBJ2-5, with TRBD2 identical over 8 bases. Germline lookup yields CDR1 SGHVS and CDR2 FQNEAQ. The CDR3 runs 14 residues. Trimming at V came to 4 bases and at J to 5 bases, leaving 6 bases not matched to a gene. In nucleotides, the CDR3 is TGTGCCAGCAGCTCTCGGACTAGCCGTGAGACCCAGTACTTC. This translates into CASSSRTSRETQYF. Complete variable domain (other parts from reference TRBV7-8 and TRBJ2-5): GAGVSQSPRYKVAKRGQDVALRCDPISGHVSLFWYQQALGQGPEFLTYFQNEAQLDKSGLPSDRFFAERPEGSVSTLKIQRTQQEDSAVYLCASSSRTSRETQYFGPGTRLLVL.

This clonotype was detected only a few times. The chain uses TRBV7-8 and TRBJ2-5, with D maybe TRBD2 (5 bases). CDR1 SGHVS and CDR2 FQNEAQ come from the germline V gene. V shed 8 bases and J shed 1 base, with 11 bases lying between them. The CDR3 totals 13 residues. This CDR3 is CASRPGGQETQYF. In DNA form, the CDR3 reads TGTGCCAGCCGACCCGGAGGCCAAGAGACCCAGTACTTC. The full variable domain, its missing parts supplied by reference TRBV7-8 and TRBJ2-5, is GAGVSQSPRYKVAKRGQDVALRCDPISGHVSLFWYQQALGQGPEFLTYFQNEAQLDKSGLPSDRFFAERPEGSVSTLKIQRTQQEDSAVYLCASRPGGQETQYFGPGTRLLVL.

This sequence joins TRBV6-6 and TRBJ2-7; 9 nucleotides align to TRBD1. This CDR3 is built from 13 residues. The V gene end was trimmed by 6 bases and the J gene end by 6 bases; junction bases not matched to a gene: 6. Germline V gene data show CDR1 as MNHNY and CDR2 as SVGAGI (reference sequence). CDR3 DNA: TGTGCCAGCAGCTCCCACAGGGGGCCCGAGCAGTACGTC. Its translation is CASSSHRGPEQYV.

This clonotype was picked up a small number of times. The rearrangement joins TRBV4-3 to TRBJ1-3; D possibly corresponds to TRBD1 (5 bases). Trimming took off 1 base at V and 4 bases at J, with 14 bases between the two ends. The CDR3 is 16 residues long. Germline V lookup: CDR1 LGHNA, CDR2 YSLEER. CDR3 residues: CASSQVGVRSGNTIYF. The CDR3 nucleotides read TGCGCCAGCAGCCAAGTGGGGGTCAGGTCGGGAAACACCATATATTTT.

This clonotype occurred many times. The chain has TRBV6-2 or TRBV6-3 and TRBJ1-6; no clear D. V lost 2 bases, J lost 10 bases, and 18 bases lay in between. The CDR3 sequence is 16 residues long. The germline V gene encodes CDR1 MNHEY and CDR2 SVGEGT. This CDR3 reads CASSYPLQESGSPLHF. CDR3 bases: TGTGCCAGCAGTTACCCCCTTCAGGAGTCAGGATCACCCCTCCACTTT.

This clonotype was observed at least ten times. The chain carries TRBV5-1 and TRBJ2-1, with D tentatively TRBD2 (5 bases). The germline gives CDR1 SGHRS, CDR2 YFSETQ. V gave up 4 bases and J gave up 0 bases, with 11 bases separating them. CDR3 length: 15 residues. CDR3 sequence reads: CASSGADSSYNEQFF. The CDR3, as DNA: TGCGCCAGCAGCGGAGCGGATAGCTCCTACAATGAGCAGTTCTTC.

The gene calls are TRBV24-1 and TRBJ2-5; D remains ambiguous. The CDR3 totals 12 residues. V lost 3 bases and J 2 bases, leaving 3 bases between the germline ends. Germline assignment: CDR1 KGHDR and CDR2 SFDVKD. The CDR3 loop reads CATSDIQETQYF. The CDR3 coding sequence is TGTGCCACCAGTGATATACAAGAGACCCAGTACTTC.

The chain recombines TRBV28 with TRBJ1-4; D is unresolved. V dropped 8 bases and J dropped 5 bases, with 12 bases sitting between them. Germline assignment: CDR1 MDHEN and CDR2 SYDVKM. The CDR3 covers 13 residues. CDR3 sequence reads: CASWSALNEKLFF. Written as DNA, the CDR3 is TGTGCCAGCTGGTCAGCATTAAATGAAAAACTGTTTTTT.

The rearrangement links TRBV20-1 to TRBJ2-3; 11 bases map to TRBD2. This CDR3 spans 14 amino acids. The V gene's germline CDR1 is DFQATT and CDR2 SNEGSKA (reference sequence). The trim removed 4 bases at V and 6 bases at J, leaving 6 bases unmatched. As DNA, the CDR3 is TGCAGTGCTAAGACTAGCGGGGTGTCCGATACGCAGTATTTT. Translated: CSAKTSGVSDTQYF.

The DNA of the CDR3 is TGTGCCAGCAGTTACTCGGCTAGCGGGAGGGAATATACGCAGTATTTT. This gives the protein CASSYSASGREYTQYF. The chain recombines TRBV6-2 or TRBV6-3 with TRBJ2-3; 12 bases align to TRBD2. The CDR3 spans 16 residues. CDR1 MNHEY and CDR2 SVGEGT come from the germline V gene. V gave up 0 bases and J gave up 7 bases; unmatched junction bases: 5.

In this sample, this clonotype turned up a few times. V usage is TRBV20-1 and J usage is TRBJ2-3, with TRBD1 matching over 7 bases. Germline V gene sequence: CDR1 DFQATT, CDR2 SNEGSKA (reference sequence). This CDR3 has 14 residues. With 3 bases clipped from V and 2 bases from J, the junction kept 5 bases outside the gene matches. The CDR3 coding sequence is TGCAGTGCTAGTAGACAGGGCCTCACAGATACGCAGTATTTT. This gives the protein CSASRQGLTDTQYF.

The rearrangement links TRBV20-1 to TRBJ2-3; no clear D gene. Germline CDR1 is DFQATT and CDR2 is SNEGSKA (reference sequence). V gave up 0 bases and J gave up 5 bases, with 15 bases separating them. CDR3 size: 15 residues. CDR3 DNA: TGCAGTGCTAGAGATGGCTCCCTAGGGAAAGATACGCAGTATTTT. Translation: CSARDGSLGKDTQYF.

The chain is built from TRBV23-1 and TRBJ2-7; D call uncertain. TRBV23-1 is classed as an ORF, of uncertain function. Between the trimmed V and J ends, which lost 0 bases and 4 bases, there was a span of 7 bases. This CDR3 has 13 residues. The CDR3 sequence: CASSQSSGYEQYV. As DNA, the CDR3 is TGCGCCAGCAGTCAATCTTCCGGTTACGAGCAGTACGTC.

This clonotype was seen only a few times. The J gene is TRBJ2-7, the V gene TRBV4-3, with D possibly being TRBD1 (5 bases). The V gene lost 5 bases and the J gene lost 3 bases, with 11 bases spanning the gap. CDR1 is LGHNA, CDR2 YSLEER, per germline. CDR3 size: 13 residues. The CDR3 loop reads CASSSRQYYEQYF. CDR3 bases: TGCGCCAGCAGCTCCCGACAGTACTACGAGCAGTACTTC.

This clonotype showed up just a few times. The J gene is TRBJ2-3, the V gene TRBV20-1; 10 nucleotides match TRBD2. CDR3 length: 18 residues. The germline V gene has CDR1 DFQATT and CDR2 SNEGSKA (reference sequence). Unmatched junction bases numbered 15, after V lost 3 bases and J lost 3 bases. Here the CDR3 DNA reads TGCAGTGCTAGGAGTATGAGAGCGGGGGGGCCTAGGACAGATACGCAGTATTTT. Protein: CSARSMRAGGPRTDTQYF.

The chain joins TRBV30 to TRBJ1-2; possibly TRBD1 for D (5 bases). The germline CDR1 and CDR2 sequences are GTSNPN and SVGIG (reference sequence). V lost 0 bases, J lost 6 bases, and 17 bases lay in between. This CDR3 is 15 amino acids long. This CDR3 reads CAWSVLTRFRDGYTF. DNA of the CDR3: TGTGCCTGGAGTGTACTAACGCGTTTCAGGGATGGCTACACCTTC. Full variable domain (remainder filled in from reference TRBV30 and TRBJ1-2): SQTIHQWPATLVQPVGSPLSLECTVEGTSNPNLYWYRQAAGRGLQLLFYSVGIGQISSEVPQNLSASRPQDRQFILSSKKLLLSDSGFYLCAWSVLTRFRDGYTFGSGTRLTVV.

This clonotype came up a few times. The chain combines TRBV6-1 with TRBJ1-5, with D possibly TRBD1 on 6 matching bases. CDR1 is MNHNS and CDR2 is SASEGT in the germline V gene. Between the trimmed V and J ends, which lost 8 bases and 3 bases, there was a span of 8 bases. The CDR3 has 12 residues. CDR3: CASGQINQPQHF. CDR3 sequence (DNA): TGTGCCAGCGGACAGATCAATCAGCCCCAGCATTTT.